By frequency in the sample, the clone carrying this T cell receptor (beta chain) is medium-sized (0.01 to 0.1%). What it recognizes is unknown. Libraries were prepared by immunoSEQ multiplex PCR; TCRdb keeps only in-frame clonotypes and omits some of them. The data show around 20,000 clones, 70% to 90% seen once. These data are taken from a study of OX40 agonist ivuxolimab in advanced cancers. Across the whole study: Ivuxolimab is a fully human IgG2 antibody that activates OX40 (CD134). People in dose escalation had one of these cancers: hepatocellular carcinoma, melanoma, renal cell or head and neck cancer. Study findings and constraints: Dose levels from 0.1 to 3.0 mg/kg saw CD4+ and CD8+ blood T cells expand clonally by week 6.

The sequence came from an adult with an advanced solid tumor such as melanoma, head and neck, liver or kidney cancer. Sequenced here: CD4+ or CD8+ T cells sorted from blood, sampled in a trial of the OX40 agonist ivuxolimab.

Here the CDR3 DNA reads TGTGCCAGCAGCGTAGGTGAAGGGACTCACGAGCAGTACTTC. Translated, it gives CASSVGEGTHEQYF. The chain combines TRBV9 with TRBJ2-7; D perhaps matches TRBD2 (6 bases). From germline, CDR1 is SGDLS and CDR2 YYNGEE. The CDR3 has 14 residues. The germline V and J ends were trimmed by 0 bases and 5 bases, with 12 bases remaining between them.